The 17 T cell receptor beta chains below come from one sample, sequenced in a study of blood T cell repertoires in COVID-19. Profiled with immunoSEQ multiplex PCR; TCRdb holds only in-frame clones, not every one. The data show roughly 140,000 clones, 75% to 85% seen once. The sequencing sample was made of peripheral blood. The receptors originated from a man aged 60 to 69 with active or convalescent COVID-19.

The V call is TRBV11-3, the J call TRBJ2-3; no clear D gene. Germline CDR1 is SGHNT and CDR2 is YENEEA. The CDR3 contains 13 residues. The V end lost 2 bases, the J end lost 1 base, and 4 bases lay between the germline ends. CDR3 DNA: TGTGCCAGCAGCTTACGAGGCACAGATACGCAGTATTTT. Translated: CASSLRGTDTQYF.

The chain links TRBV4-1 to TRBJ2-7, with 10 bases that match TRBD2. Germline lookup yields CDR1 MGHRA and CDR2 YSYEKL. With 1 base clipped from V and 7 bases from J, the junction kept 10 bases outside the gene matches. CDR3 length: 16 residues. CDR3 in DNA: TGCGCCAGCAGCCAAGGGTCAAGCGGGAGGGTTAGGGAGCAGTACTTC. Amino acid sequence: CASSQGSSGRVREQYF.

The chain has TRBV5-7 and TRBJ2-6; 9 bases are shared with TRBD1. TRBV5-7 is an ORF, with its function uncertain. This CDR3 region has 18 residues. Trimming removed 4 bases from V and 4 bases from J; junction bases left unmatched: 12. CDR3: CASSHRDREPLGANVLTF. The CDR3 DNA sequence: TGTGCCAGCAGCCACCGGGACAGGGAGCCGCTGGGGGCCAACGTCCTGACTTTC.

The chain couples TRBV19 to TRBJ1-2, with 7 bases identical to TRBD1. From germline, CDR1 is LNHDA and CDR2 SQIVND (reference sequence). Trimming took 9 bases from V and 4 from J; bases not matched to a gene: 8. The CDR3 contains 13 residues. DNA of the CDR3: TGTGCCAGCTACAGGGGCATACCCTATGGCTACACCTTC. The encoded protein is CASYRGIPYGYTF.

In the case of this clone: An end of the junction does not agree with germline; a read error may underlie this. V gene TRBV3-1 (or the pseudogene TRBV3-2) combines with J gene TRBJ2-7; TRBD2 is a possible D gene (6 bases). The germline V gene encodes CDR1 LGHDT and CDR2 YNNKEL (reference sequence). This CDR3 contains 12 residues. CDR3 protein: CASSPRSGVQSF. The CDR3, as DNA: TGTGCCAGCAGCCCTCGATCGGGGGTTCAGTCCTTC.

The chain recombines TRBV5-4 with TRBJ1-5; 9 positions match TRBD1. Germline CDR1 reads SGHNT; CDR2 reads YYREEE (reference sequence). This CDR3 has 15 amino acids. V trimming: 4 bases; J trimming: 1 base; junction bases outside the gene matches: 3. The DNA for the CDR3 is TGTGCCAGCAGCAGGGGGACAGGGAGCAATCAGCCCCAGCATTTT. Its translation is CASSRGTGSNQPQHF.

The J gene is TRBJ2-2, the V gene TRBV7-2; the match to TRBD1 covers 7 bases. The germline gives CDR1 SGHTA, CDR2 FQGNSA. This CDR3 is built from 16 residues. V dropped 6 bases and J dropped 1; count of bases not matched to a gene: 8. CDR3: CASSYPGQENTGELFF. CDR3 in DNA: TGTGCCAGCAGTTATCCCGGACAGGAGAACACCGGGGAGCTGTTTTTT. Together with reference TRBV7-2 and TRBJ2-2, the CDR3 gives the full variable domain: GAGVSQSPSNKVTEKGKDVELRCDPISGHTALYWYRQSLGQGLEFLIYFQGNSAPDKSGLPSDRFSAERTGGSVSTLTIQRTQQEDSAVYLCASSYPGQENTGELFFGEGSRLTVL.

This clone was observed a single time. The rearrangement uses TRBV15 and TRBJ2-3, with TRBD1 identical over 9 bases. The germline V gene encodes CDR1 LNHNV and CDR2 YYDKDF (reference sequence). CDR3 length equals 15 residues. V shed 5 bases and J 3 bases; nucleotides not matched to a gene: 6. CDR3 residues: CATSSDRGRTDTQYF. CDR3 in DNA: TGTGCCACCAGCTCTGACAGGGGGAGAACAGATACGCAGTATTTT.

The J gene is TRBJ1-1, the V gene TRBV19; 7 nucleotides align to TRBD1. CDR3 size: 12 residues. V lost 4 bases and J lost 5; bases outside the gene matches: 1. CDR1 and CDR2 (germline): LNHDA, SQIVND (reference sequence). CDR3 in amino acids: CASSTQGTEAFF. DNA for the CDR3: TGTGCCAGTAGTACACAGGGGACTGAAGCTTTCTTT.

In its sample, this clone was seen once. The chain carries TRBV12-5 and TRBJ2-5, with no clear D. In germline, CDR1 is LGHNT, CDR2 FRNRAP. The CDR3 runs 12 residues. The V end was cut by 1 base, the J end by 4 bases, with 4 bases between. Written as DNA, the CDR3 is TGTGCTAGTGGTTTGGCACTAGAGACCCAGTACTTC. Its translation is CASGLALETQYF. The whole variable domain, remainder taken from reference TRBV12-5 and TRBJ2-5, is DARVTQTPRHKVTEMGQEVTMRCQPILGHNTVFWYRQTMMQGLELLAYFRNRAPLDDSGMPKDRFSAEMPDATLATLKIQPSEPRDSAVYFCASGLALETQYFGPGTRLLVL.

The rearrangement links TRBV7-2 to TRBJ1-5; D remains ambiguous. Between the trimmed V and J ends, which lost 3 bases and 1 base, there was a span of 10 bases. The CDR3 has 15 amino acids. Germline V gene data show CDR1 as SGHTA and CDR2 as FQGNSA. The CDR3 spells CASSFGRRSNQPQHF. The DNA of the CDR3 is TGTGCCAGCAGCTTTGGACGGAGGAGCAATCAGCCCCAGCATTTT. The full variable domain, completed using reference TRBV7-2 and TRBJ1-5, is GAGVSQSPSNKVTEKGKDVELRCDPISGHTALYWYRQSLGQGLEFLIYFQGNSAPDKSGLPSDRFSAERTGGSVSTLTIQRTQQEDSAVYLCASSFGRRSNQPQHFGDGTRLSIL.

The chain is built from TRBV30 and TRBJ1-4, with D possibly matching TRBD1 (6 bases). CDR1 and CDR2 from the germline V gene are GTSNPN and SVGIG (reference sequence). This CDR3 is 17 amino acids long. Trimming cost V 3 bases and J 1 base, with 18 bases left between them. CDR3 loop: CAWSLGTGPVTNEKLFF. The CDR3, as DNA: TGTGCCTGGAGCTTGGGAACAGGGCCGGTAACTAATGAAAAACTGTTTTTT.

V gene TRBV2 combines with J gene TRBJ2-7; tentatively, D is TRBD1 (6 bases). The CDR3 length is 14 residues. V lost 3 bases to trimming and J lost 2 bases, with 11 bases between them. From germline, CDR1 is SNHLY and CDR2 FYNNEI. The CDR3 sequence is CASSDPPGAYEQYF. The CDR3 coding sequence is TGTGCCAGCAGTGACCCCCCAGGGGCCTACGAGCAGTACTTC.

The table lists this clone with a few counts. This sequence joins TRBV29-1 and TRBJ1-3; TRBD1 aligns across 7 bases. Per germline, CDR1 SQVTM and CDR2 ANQGSEA. This CDR3 has 14 residues. After removal of 6 bases from V and 2 bases from J, the junction contained 7 bases not matched to a gene. The CDR3 reads CSVDGQDPGNTIYF. CDR3 nucleotides: TGCAGCGTCGATGGACAGGATCCTGGAAACACCATATATTTT.

This clone was observed a few times. The V call is TRBV11-2, the J call TRBJ2-2; D is ambiguous. V lost 5 bases and J lost 6, with 16 bases in between. Germline loops: CDR1 SGHAT, CDR2 FQNNGV. The CDR3 extends over 15 amino acids. As DNA, the CDR3 is TGTGCCAGCAGCCGCCCCGCCACAACCCCCGGGGAGCTGTTTTTT. This encodes CASSRPATTPGELFF. Looking up the rest from reference TRBV11-2 and TRBJ2-2 gives the full variable domain: EAGVAQSPRYKIIEKRQSVAFWCNPISGHATLYWYQQILGQGPKLLIQFQNNGVVDDSQLPKDRFSAERLKGVDSTLKIQPAKLEDSAVYLCASSRPATTPGELFFGEGSRLTVL.

This clone was observed a handful of times. This rearrangement joins TRBV2 to TRBJ2-3; the match to TRBD1 covers 7 bases. Per the germline V gene, CDR1 is SNHLY and CDR2 is FYNNEI. There are 17 residues in the CDR3. V dropped 0 bases and J dropped 5; count of bases not matched to a gene: 11. The CDR3 region is CASSEALAGGPLDTQYF. CDR3 bases: TGTGCCAGCAGTGAAGCGCTGGCAGGGGGACCTTTAGATACGCAGTATTTT. Drawing the rest from reference TRBV2 and TRBJ2-3, the complete variable domain is EPEVTQTPSHQVTQMGQEVILRCVPISNHLYFYWYRQILGQKVEFLVSFYNNEISEKSEIFDDQFSVERPDGSNFTLKIRSTKLEDSAMYFCASSEALAGGPLDTQYFGPGTRLTVL.

This clone was found once. The J gene is TRBJ1-5, the V gene TRBV7-2; 8 nucleotides line up with TRBD1. V trimming: 4 bases; J trimming: 7 bases; junction bases outside the gene matches: 6. Germline CDR1 is SGHTA and CDR2 is FQGNSA. The CDR3 extends over 14 amino acids. CDR3 region: CASSSSGGRQPQHF. The CDR3 nucleotides are TGTGCCAGCAGCTCCTCAGGGGGCCGGCAGCCCCAGCATTTT.